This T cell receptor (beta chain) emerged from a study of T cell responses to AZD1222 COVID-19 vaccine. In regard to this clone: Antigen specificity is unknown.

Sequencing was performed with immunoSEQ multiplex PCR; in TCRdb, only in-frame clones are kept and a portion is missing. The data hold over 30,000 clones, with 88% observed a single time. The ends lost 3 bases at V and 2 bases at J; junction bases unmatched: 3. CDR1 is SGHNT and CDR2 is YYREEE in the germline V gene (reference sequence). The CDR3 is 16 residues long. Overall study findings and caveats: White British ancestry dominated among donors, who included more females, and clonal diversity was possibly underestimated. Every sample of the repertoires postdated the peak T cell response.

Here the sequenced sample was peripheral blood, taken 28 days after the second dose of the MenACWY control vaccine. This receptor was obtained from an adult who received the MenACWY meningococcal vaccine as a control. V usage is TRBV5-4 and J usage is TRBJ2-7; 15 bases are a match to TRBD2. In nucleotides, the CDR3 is TGTGCCAGCAGCTCCAGGACTAGCGGGAGGGCCTACGAGCAGTACTTC. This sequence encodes CASSSRTSGRAYEQYF.